What follows are 26 T cell receptor beta chains derived from one specimen sequenced in a study of blood T cell repertoires in COVID-19. Data came from immunoSEQ multiplex PCR; TCRdb stores just in-frame clones and leaves some out. This table holds fewer than 75,000 clones, about 90% found once. The material sequenced was peripheral blood. These receptors originate from a man aged 45-65 years with active COVID-19.

The chain employs TRBV7-6 and TRBJ2-1; D possibly corresponds to TRBD2 (6 bases). Per germline, CDR1 SGHVS and CDR2 FNYEAQ. The CDR3 sequence is 15 residues long. Between the trimmed V and J ends, which lost 5 bases and 0 bases, there was a span of 11 bases. The CDR3 DNA sequence: TGTGCCAGCAGCCCGGACGGGGGCTCCTACAATGAGCAGTTCTTC. Its translation: CASSPDGGSYNEQFF.

V is TRBV13 and J is TRBJ1-1; TRBD1 aligns across 9 bases. Germline V gene data show CDR1 as PRHDT and CDR2 as FYEKMQ (reference sequence). V lost 4 bases and J lost 2; bases outside the gene matches: 2. The CDR3 runs 14 residues. CDR3 DNA: TGTGCCAGCAGCTACACAGGGGGCAACACTGAAGCTTTCTTT. This gives the protein CASSYTGGNTEAFF.

This chain links TRBV9 with TRBJ1-2, with 9 bases matching TRBD1. Germline values: CDR1 SGDLS, CDR2 YYNGEE. The CDR3 consists of 15 residues. V was pared by 3 bases and J by 4 bases, with 7 bases of the junction left unmatched. CDR3 nucleotide sequence: TGTGCCAGCAGCGCTTACAGGGGGCAAGGCTATGGCTACACCTTC. Its translation is CASSAYRGQGYGYTF. The complete variable domain, with remaining parts taken from reference TRBV9 and TRBJ1-2, reads DSGVTQTPKHLITATGQRVTLRCSPRSGDLSVYWYQQSLDQGLQFLIQYYNGEERAKGNILERFSAQQFPDLHSELNLSSLELGDSALYFCASSAYRGQGYGYTFGSGTRLTVV.

This clone was recorded once. The rearrangement uses TRBV28 and TRBJ1-2, with TRBD1 matching over 7 bases. V lost 3 bases, J lost 4 bases, and 11 bases stayed unmatched. CDR1 is MDHEN and CDR2 is SYDVKM in the germline V gene. The CDR3 is 16 residues long. In DNA, the CDR3 is TGTGCCAGCAGTTTTGGGGCAGGGGGGCGTTTCTATGGCTACACCTTC. Translating it yields CASSFGAGGRFYGYTF.

This clone was counted a single time. This chain joins TRBV5-5 and TRBJ2-3; 7 nucleotides agree with TRBD2. The CDR3 runs 15 residues. V shed 3 bases and J 2 bases; nucleotides not matched to a gene: 6. Germline CDR1 is SGHKS and CDR2 is YYEKEE (reference sequence). The CDR3: CASSSGTIPTDTQYF. The CDR3 DNA follows: TGTGCCAGCAGCTCCGGGACTATCCCCACAGATACGCAGTATTTT.

The CDR3 reads CASSSAASGQRGTPLHF. In DNA, the CDR3 is TGTGCCAGCAGCTCGGCCGCCTCGGGACAGCGGGGGACACCCCTCCACTTT. The rearrangement joins TRBV7-3 to TRBJ1-6, with 7 bases fitting TRBD1. V shed 4 bases and J 11 bases; nucleotides not matched to a gene: 17. The CDR3 sequence is 17 residues long. Germline CDR1 and CDR2: SGHTA and FQGTGA.

This clone was found once. The chain combines TRBV19 with TRBJ2-7, with D hard to call. This CDR3 is 13 amino acids long. Germline-derived CDR1 and CDR2 are LNHDA and SQIVND (reference sequence). Trimming pared 11 bases from V and 6 bases from J, leaving 20 bases between. The CDR3 bases are TGTGCCGGCGTTTCGAGGTCGTCGCCCGAGCAGTACTTC. It translates to CAGVSRSSPEQYF. The whole variable domain, filled in from reference TRBV19 and TRBJ2-7, reads DGGITQSPKYLFRKEGQNVTLSCEQNLNHDAMYWYRQDPGQGLRLIYYSQIVNDFQKGDIAEGYSVSREKKESFPLTVTSAQKNPTAFYLCAGVSRSSPEQYFGPGTRLTVT.

The CDR3 DNA follows: TGCGCCAGCAGCTTGAGCGGGGGAGACCTCTTCGGGGAGCAGTTCTTC. Protein product: CASSLSGGDLFGEQFF. This chain connects TRBV5-1 to TRBJ2-1; TRBD2 aligns across 8 bases. V shed 1 base, J shed 10 bases, and the junction held 13 bases outside the gene matches. Germline loops: CDR1 SGHRS, CDR2 YFSETQ. There are 16 residues in the CDR3. The entire variable domain, with the rest obtained from reference TRBV5-1 and TRBJ2-1, is as follows: KAGVTQTPRYLIKTRGQQVTLSCSPISGHRSVSWYQQTPGQGLQFLFEYFSETQRNKGNFPGRFSGRQFSNSRSEMNVSTLELGDSALYLCASSLSGGDLFGEQFFGPGTRLTVL.

The rearrangement uses TRBV9 and TRBJ2-3; no definite D call. This CDR3 has 14 residues. Trimming left V 6 bases short and J 2 bases short, with 13 bases between. CDR1 is SGDLS, CDR2 YYNGEE, per germline. The CDR3 DNA reads TGTGCCAGCACCCCTAATACCGTCACAGATACGCAGTATTTT. This translates into CASTPNTVTDTQYF.

The rearrangement joins TRBV3-1 (or the pseudogene TRBV3-2) to TRBJ2-7; 10 bases line up with TRBD1. The CDR3 is 13 residues long. V was clipped by 6 bases and J by 5 bases; unmatched bases: 4. Germline V CDR1 and CDR2: LGHDT, YNNKEL (reference sequence). DNA of the CDR3: TGTGCCAGCAGTCGACAGGGGGCGAACGAGCAGTACTTC. Protein: CASSRQGANEQYF.

This clone was observed once. This CDR3 is CASSLSSGTGSYEQYF. In DNA form, the CDR3 reads TGTGCCAGCAGCTTAAGCTCCGGGACAGGGAGCTACGAGCAGTACTTC. The rearrangement links TRBV7-3 to TRBJ2-7; TRBD1 matches 9 bases. CDR1 is SGHTA, CDR2 FQGTGA, per germline. This CDR3 comprises 16 residues. V lost 1 base, J lost 3 bases, and 7 bases stayed unmatched.

This chain joins TRBV9 and TRBJ2-1; tentatively, D is TRBD1 (9 bases). The CDR3 runs to 16 residues. Trimming cost V 3 bases and J 4 bases, with 17 bases left between them. CDR1 is SGDLS and CDR2 is YYNGEE in the germline V gene. CDR3 DNA sequence: TGTGCCAGCAGCGCCCGGGGGGGACAGGGTTACAATGAGCAGTTCTTC. Protein sequence: CASSARGGQGYNEQFF.

This clone was seen more than once but under ten times. This chain links TRBV2 with TRBJ1-2, with D unclear. This CDR3 is built from 13 residues. V was clipped by 3 bases and J by 5 bases, with 10 bases between them. Germline V gene lookup returns CDR1 SNHLY and CDR2 FYNNEI. CDR3 loop: CASSEGRSYGYTF. In DNA, the CDR3 is TGTGCCAGCAGTGAGGGGAGATCGTATGGCTACACCTTC.

This chain links TRBV9 with TRBJ2-3, with D maybe TRBD2 (6 bases). The CDR3 has 15 residues. V lost 1 base to trimming and J lost 6 bases, with 15 bases between them. Looked up from germline, CDR1 is SGDLS and CDR2 is YYNGEE. The CDR3 loop is CASSVFGGRKDTQYF. The DNA for the CDR3 is TGTGCCAGCAGCGTATTTGGAGGGAGGAAGGATACGCAGTATTTT.

The chain has TRBV7-9 and TRBJ2-3; the D is unclear. Looked up from germline, CDR1 is SEHNR and CDR2 is FQNEAQ (reference sequence). V was clipped by 2 bases and J by 7 bases, with 19 bases between them. CDR3 length equals 16 residues. The CDR3: CASSLTNSSLGYTQYF. CDR3 nucleotides: TGTGCCAGCAGCTTAACGAACTCTTCCCTTGGTTATACGCAGTATTTT. Variable domain in full (rest from reference TRBV7-9 and TRBJ2-3): DTGVSQNPRHKITKRGQNVTFRCDPISEHNRLYWYRQTLGQGPEFLTYFQNEAQLEKSRLLSDRFSAERPKGSFSTLEIQRTEQGDSAMYLCASSLTNSSLGYTQYFGPGTRLTVL.

This clone was detected only once. This chain connects TRBV30 to TRBJ1-4; TRBD1 might be the D (6 bases). The CDR3 extends over 15 amino acids. The V gene lost 1 base and the J gene lost 8 bases, with 17 bases spanning the gap. From germline, CDR1 is GTSNPN and CDR2 SVGIG (reference sequence). This CDR3 is CAWSDYRVSYEKLFF. CDR3 nucleotides: TGTGCCTGGAGTGATTACAGGGTCTCGTACGAAAAACTGTTTTTT.

The rearrangement joins TRBV19 to TRBJ2-1; D is undetermined. Germline CDR1 LNHDA, CDR2 SQIVND (reference sequence). The CDR3 is 13 residues long. V dropped 5 bases and J dropped 3 bases, with 8 bases sitting between them. The CDR3 reads CASSSQVYNEQFF. The CDR3, as DNA: TGTGCCAGTAGTTCCCAGGTCTACAATGAGCAGTTCTTC.

This clone came up a few times. The chain recombines TRBV4-1 with TRBJ2-1; 10 nucleotides agree with TRBD2. Germline-derived CDR1 and CDR2 are MGHRA and YSYEKL. This CDR3 is built from 17 residues. Unmatched junction bases numbered 9, after V lost 4 bases and J lost 3 bases. The CDR3 DNA reads as TGCGCCAGCAGCCCACCTAGGGCTAGCGGGAGCTACAATGAGCAGTTCTTC. Amino acids: CASSPPRASGSYNEQFF.

The chain combines TRBV5-1 with TRBJ1-2; possibly TRBD1 for D (6 bases). CDR1 is SGHRS, CDR2 YFSETQ, per germline. V lost 5 bases to trimming and J lost 0 bases, with 26 bases between them. The CDR3 is 19 residues long. The CDR3 loop reads CASSRGEPGARSTNYGYTF. CDR3 nucleotides: TGCGCCAGCAGTCGGGGGGAGCCAGGGGCCCGCTCCACTAACTATGGCTACACCTTC.

The rearrangement links TRBV6-5 to TRBJ1-5; no clear D. With 6 bases removed from V and 3 bases from J, the gap between germline ends came to 12 bases. Germline CDR1 reads MNHEY; CDR2 reads SVGAGI. The CDR3 is 14 residues long. CDR3 in amino acids: CASRALINNQPQHF. CDR3 DNA sequence: TGTGCCAGCAGGGCCTTAATAAACAATCAGCCCCAGCATTTT.

J is TRBJ1-2 and V is TRBV19; D is possibly TRBD1 (5 bases). V was cut by 7 bases and J by 4 bases, with 13 bases left in between. The CDR3 totals 13 residues. Germline V gene lookup returns CDR1 LNHDA and CDR2 SQIVND (reference sequence). The DNA of the CDR3 is TGTGCCAGTAAAGGGGAACCGGGCTATGGCTACACCTTC. Translated: CASKGEPGYGYTF.

About this clone: The junction shows a germline mismatch at one end, possibly a read error. The chain employs TRBV28 and TRBJ1-4; TRBD1 might be the D (5 bases). The germline V gene has CDR1 MDHEN and CDR2 SYDVKM. This CDR3 has 12 residues. The CDR3 is CASSFPLTTAVF. The CDR3 DNA is TGTGCCAGCAGTTTCCCCTTGACGACAGCTGTTTTT.

The V and J genes are TRBV7-3 and TRBJ2-6; D perhaps matches TRBD1 (5 bases). There are 18 residues in the CDR3. Germline lookup yields CDR1 SGHTA and CDR2 FQGTGA. The V end lost 0 bases, the J end lost 0 bases, and 12 bases lay between the germline ends. The CDR3 sequence: CASSLTVDTISGANVLTF. CDR3 nucleotide sequence: TGTGCCAGCAGCTTAACGGTGGACACAATCTCTGGGGCCAACGTCCTGACTTTC.

The CDR3 loop reads CASRQDRSLSYEQYF. The CDR3 DNA follows: TGTGCCAGCAGACAAGACAGGTCTTTGTCCTACGAGCAGTACTTC. The chain carries TRBV28 and TRBJ2-7; D is perhaps TRBD1 (6 bases). Germline V lookup: CDR1 MDHEN, CDR2 SYDVKM. V dropped 6 bases and J dropped 1 base, with 16 bases sitting between them. This CDR3 is 15 amino acids long.

The V and J genes are TRBV4-1 and TRBJ2-7; 8 bases agree with TRBD2. This CDR3 comprises 13 residues. With V trimmed by 8 bases and J by 4 bases, 7 bases remained unmatched. Germline assignment: CDR1 MGHRA and CDR2 YSYEKL. CDR3 bases: TGCGCCAGCTTCGGGACTAGATCGTACGAGCAGTACTTC. Translation gives CASFGTRSYEQYF.

This rearrangement joins TRBV6-6 to TRBJ1-2; D perhaps matches TRBD1 (6 bases). The V and J ends lost 6 bases and 8 bases respectively, with 16 bases between them. The CDR3 totals 13 residues. Germline values: CDR1 MNHNY, CDR2 SVGAGI (reference sequence). DNA of the CDR3: TGTGCCAGCAGGGAGCGGACAGCTAGGGGCTACACCTTC. This gives the protein CASRERTARGYTF.